The table lists the clone carrying this T cell receptor beta chain with a count of one. This CDR3 has 14 amino acids. CDR1 is SGHRS, CDR2 YFSETQ, per germline. Trimming took 0 bases from V and 9 from J, leaving 13 bases between them. The data were taken from a study of blood T cell repertoires in COVID-19. Overall study context: Whether acute or convalescent, the COVID-19 samples came from the United States, Italy and Spain.

The data were produced by immunoSEQ multiplex PCR, yet TCRdb's version contains in-frame clones alone and is incomplete. The profile covers some 270,000 clones, with roughly 91% appearing a single time and 0.75% to 0.9% taken by the ten largest. J is TRBJ2-1 and V is TRBV5-1; weak D call: TRBD2 (5 bases). The specimen was peripheral blood. This TCR was sampled from a man aged 25 to 45 with acute or convalescent COVID-19. Written as DNA, the CDR3 is TGCGCCAGCAGCTTGGCCGACTACATCAGTGAGCAGTTCTTC. This translates into CASSLADYISEQFF.